The sequence of this T cell receptor (beta chain) was determined in a study of blood T cells in healthy people across ages. Sample donors were healthy Caucasian individuals that came from Russia, aged roughly 6 to 95. RNA extraction gave at least 5.5 micrograms of total RNA per sample. The CDR3 extends over 16 amino acids. Germline CDR1 and CDR2: SGHTA and FQGNSA. V was pared by 6 bases and J by 2 bases, with 18 bases between. This clonotype has a handful of counts. The target antigen is unknown. A sample-barcoded 5' primer and a J-beta primer mix were used in a second PCR of about 7 to 12 cycles. TCRdb itself ran the 5' RACE reads through MiXCR, one entry per CDR3 protein. Found here are some 560,000 distinct CDR3 sequences, approximately 26% of them singletons; the top ten hold 3.6%. Overall study findings and caveats: Long-lived donors had more naive CD4+ cells and higher diversity than aged donors. PBMCs were not sorted, which prevented a conclusive comparison of naive versus antigen-experienced cells.

These same data were also listed under a study on T cells of mothers and their children.

The rearrangement uses TRBV7-2 and TRBJ2-3; TRBD2 is a possible D gene (6 bases). Sequenced input: blood. The TCR was taken from a boy younger than 10 in good health. CDR3 nucleotides: TGTGCCAGCAGTTTCCTTTGGGGGGATCTCACAGATACGCAGTATTTT. Protein sequence: CASSFLWGDLTDTQYF. Based on the CDR3 plus reference TRBV7-2 and TRBJ2-3, the full variable domain is GAGVSQSPSNKVTEKGKDVELRCDPISGHTALYWYRQSLGQGLEFLIYFQGNSAPDKSGLPSDRFSAERTGGSVSTLTIQRTQQEDSAVYLCASSFLWGDLTDTQYFGPGTRLTVL.